The present entry profiles one T cell receptor beta chain with its context. Its target is not known. The CDR3 end lies 3 residues beyond the end of the read and is filled in from the germline J gene. The J segment lost 6 bases and the V segment lost 2 bases, leaving 9 bases of the junction unmatched. CDR3 length: 16 residues. Germline V CDR1 and CDR2: SGDLS, YYNGEE. Clones were sequenced by immunoSEQ multiplex PCR, and TCRdb holds only the in-frame ones, with some missing. This sample's table reports 45,000 to 55,000 clones. This sample is part of a study of T cells in women clearing cervical HPV infection. Overall study context: Donors had HPV16-related CIN3 or worse; 2 had invasive cancer. Controls' single incident HPV16 infection cleared within 12 months without precancer.

Study observations and caveats: Associations may precede or follow infection; HPV-specific or memory T cells were not isolated.

The chain is built from TRBV9 and TRBJ2-3; 10 nucleotides match TRBD2. The clonotype was recovered from a woman aged 18-69 years with a cervical HPV16 infection that either progressed to CIN3+ or cleared (not recorded which). The sequenced sample consisted of blood buffy coat. Partial CDR3 DNA: TGTGCCAGCAGCGTCCGCTCAGCGGGGGGGGAGGATACG. Its protein is CASSVRSAGGEDT. Given in full, the CDR3 is CASSVRSAGGEDTQYF.